The source of this T cell receptor beta chain is a study of blood T cell repertoires in COVID-19. About the study: Researchers got acute and convalescent COVID-19 samples from the United States, Italy and Spain. Sample material is recorded as cDNA or gDNA derived from T cells, B-cell-depleted T cells, or PBMCs.

As handled by the study authors: Amplified reference gene primers provided the basis for estimating nucleated cell counts. TCRdb keeps only in-frame clones here, not all; method: immunoSEQ multiplex PCR. The V and J calls and the clone size are those of that table, but D and trimming were determined from the DNA. The sample has under 25,000 clones, 70% to 90% seen once. From germline, CDR1 is SNHLY and CDR2 FYNNEI. The V end was cut by 3 bases, the J end by 0 bases, with 18 bases between. The CDR3 is 18 residues long. This TCR came from a woman older than 75 with acute or convalescent COVID-19. The sequenced material came from peripheral blood. The J gene is TRBJ1-5, the V gene TRBV2; no reliable D call. The CDR3 loop reads CASSDWAGAYSSNQPQHF. As DNA, the CDR3 is TGTGCCAGCAGTGATTGGGCAGGTGCTTATAGTAGCAATCAGCCCCAGCATTTT.